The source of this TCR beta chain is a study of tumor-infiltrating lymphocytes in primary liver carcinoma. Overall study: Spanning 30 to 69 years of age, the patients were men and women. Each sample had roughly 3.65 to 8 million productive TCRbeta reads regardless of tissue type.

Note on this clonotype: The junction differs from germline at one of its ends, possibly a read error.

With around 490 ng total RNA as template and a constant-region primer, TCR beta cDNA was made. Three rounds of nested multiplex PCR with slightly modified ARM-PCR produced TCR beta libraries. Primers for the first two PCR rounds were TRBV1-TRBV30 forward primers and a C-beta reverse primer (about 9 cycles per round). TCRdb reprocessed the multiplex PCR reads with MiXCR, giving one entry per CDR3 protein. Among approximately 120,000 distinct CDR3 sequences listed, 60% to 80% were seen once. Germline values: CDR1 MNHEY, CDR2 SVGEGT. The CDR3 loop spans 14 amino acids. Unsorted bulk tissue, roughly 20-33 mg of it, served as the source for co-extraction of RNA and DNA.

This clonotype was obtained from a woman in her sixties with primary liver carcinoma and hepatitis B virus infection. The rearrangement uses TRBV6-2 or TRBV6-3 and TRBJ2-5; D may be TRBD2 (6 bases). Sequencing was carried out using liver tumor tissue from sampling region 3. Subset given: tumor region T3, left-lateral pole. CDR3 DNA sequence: TGTGTCAGCAGTTACGGGGGAATGCAAGAGACCCAGGACTTC. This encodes CVSSYGGMQETQDF.